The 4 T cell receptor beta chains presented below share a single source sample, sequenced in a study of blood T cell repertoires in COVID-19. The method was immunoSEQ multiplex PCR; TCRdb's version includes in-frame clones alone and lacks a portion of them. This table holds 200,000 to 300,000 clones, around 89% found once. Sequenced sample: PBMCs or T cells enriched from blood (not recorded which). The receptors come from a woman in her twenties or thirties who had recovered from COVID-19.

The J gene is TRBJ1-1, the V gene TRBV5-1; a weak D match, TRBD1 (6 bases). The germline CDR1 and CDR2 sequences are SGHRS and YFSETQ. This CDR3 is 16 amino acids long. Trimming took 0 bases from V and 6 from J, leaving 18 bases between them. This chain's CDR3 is CASSLGGARGVPEAFF. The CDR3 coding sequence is TGCGCCAGCAGCTTGGGCGGTGCCAGGGGAGTCCCTGAAGCTTTCTTT.

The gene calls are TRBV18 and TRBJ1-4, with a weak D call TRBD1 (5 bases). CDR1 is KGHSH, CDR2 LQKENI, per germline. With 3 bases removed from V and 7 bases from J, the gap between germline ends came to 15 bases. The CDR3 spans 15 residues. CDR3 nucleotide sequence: TGTGCCAGCTCACCCCCGAGCGGAGGGGTTGAAAAACTGTTTTTT. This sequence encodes CASSPPSGGVEKLFF.

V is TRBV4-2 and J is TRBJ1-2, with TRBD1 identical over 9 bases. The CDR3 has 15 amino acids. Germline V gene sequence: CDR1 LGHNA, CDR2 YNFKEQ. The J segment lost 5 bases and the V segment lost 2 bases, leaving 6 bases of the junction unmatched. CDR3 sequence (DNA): TGTGCCAGCAGCCAACGCCTGGGACAGGGTTATGGCTACACCTTC. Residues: CASSQRLGQGYGYTF.

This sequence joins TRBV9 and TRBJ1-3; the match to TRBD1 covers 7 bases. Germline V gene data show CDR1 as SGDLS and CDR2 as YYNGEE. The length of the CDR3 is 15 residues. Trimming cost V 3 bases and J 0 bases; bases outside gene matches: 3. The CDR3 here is CASSGQGNSGNTIYF. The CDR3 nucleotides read TGTGCCAGCAGCGGACAGGGTAACTCTGGAAACACCATATATTTT. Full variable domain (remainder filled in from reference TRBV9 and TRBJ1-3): DSGVTQTPKHLITATGQRVTLRCSPRSGDLSVYWYQQSLDQGLQFLIQYYNGEERAKGNILERFSAQQFPDLHSELNLSSLELGDSALYFCASSGQGNSGNTIYFGEGSWLTVV.